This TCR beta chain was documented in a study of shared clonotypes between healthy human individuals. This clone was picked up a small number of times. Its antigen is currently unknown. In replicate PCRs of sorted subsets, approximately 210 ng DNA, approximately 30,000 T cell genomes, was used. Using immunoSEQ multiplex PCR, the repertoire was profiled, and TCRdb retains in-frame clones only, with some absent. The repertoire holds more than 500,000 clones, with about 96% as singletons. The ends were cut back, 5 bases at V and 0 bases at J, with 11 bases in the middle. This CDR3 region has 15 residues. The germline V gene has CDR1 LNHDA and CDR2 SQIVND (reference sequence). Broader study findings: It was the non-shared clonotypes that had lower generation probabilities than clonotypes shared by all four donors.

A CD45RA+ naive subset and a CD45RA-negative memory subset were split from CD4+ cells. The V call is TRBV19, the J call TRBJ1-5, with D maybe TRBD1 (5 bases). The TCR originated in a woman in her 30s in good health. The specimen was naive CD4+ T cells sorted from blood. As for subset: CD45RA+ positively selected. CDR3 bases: TGTGCCAGTAGTGGTGCAGGGCCTAGCAATCAGCCCCAGCATTTT. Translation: CASSGAGPSNQPQHF. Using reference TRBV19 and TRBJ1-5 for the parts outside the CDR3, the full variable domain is DGGITQSPKYLFRKEGQNVTLSCEQNLNHDAMYWYRQDPGQGLRLIYYSQIVNDFQKGDIAEGYSVSREKKESFPLTVTSAQKNPTAFYLCASSGAGPSNQPQHFGDGTRLSIL.